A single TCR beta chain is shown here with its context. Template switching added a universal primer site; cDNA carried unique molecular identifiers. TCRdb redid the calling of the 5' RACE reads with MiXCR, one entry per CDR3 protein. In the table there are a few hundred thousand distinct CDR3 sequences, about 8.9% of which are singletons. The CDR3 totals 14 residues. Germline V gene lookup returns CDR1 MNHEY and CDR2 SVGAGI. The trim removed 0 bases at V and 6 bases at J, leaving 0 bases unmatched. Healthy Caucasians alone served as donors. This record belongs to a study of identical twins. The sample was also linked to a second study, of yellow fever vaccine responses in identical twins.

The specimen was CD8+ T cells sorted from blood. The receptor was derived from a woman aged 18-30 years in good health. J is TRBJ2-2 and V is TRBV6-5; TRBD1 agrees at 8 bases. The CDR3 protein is CASSYSQGAGELFF. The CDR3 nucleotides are TGTGCCAGCAGTTACTCACAGGGGGCCGGGGAGCTGTTTTTT.